Each of the 25 T cell receptor beta chains below was sequenced from the same sample in a study of breast tumors, draining lymph nodes, adjacent tissues. Axillary draining lymph nodes of breast cancer patients supplied the node samples. TCRdb re-analysed the multiplex PCR reads in MiXCR, keeping a single row per CDR3 protein. In the table there are some 130,000 distinct CDR3 sequences, about 20% of which are singletons. Material: axillary lymph node tissue. The source is a female donor with breast cancer. Some clones in this sample may be carry-over from other donors' samples.

Many counts were recorded for this clonotype. This chain joins TRBV5-5 and TRBJ2-7, with 7 bases that match TRBD2. This CDR3 comprises 14 residues. In germline, CDR1 is SGHKS, CDR2 YYEKEE (reference sequence). The V and J ends lost 2 bases and 8 bases, in that order; junction bases with no gene match: 10. This CDR3 is CASSFEAAGSKQYF. The CDR3, as DNA: TGTGCCAGCAGCTTCGAGGCAGCGGGGAGTAAGCAGTACTTC.

This clonotype was counted at least ten times. The chain is built from TRBV20-1 and TRBJ2-7; D ambiguous. CDR1 and CDR2 (germline): DFQATT, SNEGSKA (reference sequence). The CDR3 loop spans 13 amino acids. Trimming removed 4 bases at V and 2 bases at J, with 12 bases between. CDR3 sequence: CSANRNMAYEQYF. DNA of the CDR3: TGCAGTGCTAACCGGAATATGGCCTACGAGCAGTACTTC.

This clonotype turned up a few times. This rearrangement joins TRBV12-3 or TRBV12-4 to TRBJ2-2; 8 nucleotides align to TRBD1. This CDR3 comprises 15 residues. Trimming at V came to 4 bases and at J to 4 bases, leaving 5 bases not matched to a gene. The CDR3 DNA follows: TGTGCCAGCAGTTCGGACAGGGCGGGCACCGGGGAGCTGTTTTTT. Amino acids: CASSSDRAGTGELFF.

This clonotype was recorded at least ten times. The rearrangement links TRBV7-9 to TRBJ2-3; 11 nucleotides match TRBD2. The J segment lost 0 bases and the V segment lost 5 bases, leaving 7 bases of the junction unmatched. Germline CDR1 is SEHNR and CDR2 is FQNEAQ (reference sequence). The CDR3 loop spans 17 amino acids. CDR3 region: CASSRTTSGESTDTQYF. The CDR3 nucleotides read TGTGCCAGCAGCCGTACGACTAGCGGGGAGAGCACAGATACGCAGTATTTT.

This clonotype has ten or more counts. The genes are TRBV2 and TRBJ2-2; no reliable D call. This CDR3 has 16 amino acids. The V gene's germline CDR1 is SNHLY and CDR2 FYNNEI. V was trimmed by 1 base and J by 4 bases, leaving 13 bases between them. CDR3 in DNA: TGTGCCAGCAGTGAAGACACCGCGATTCTCACCGGGGAGCTGTTTTTT. This encodes CASSEDTAILTGELFF.

This clonotype was counted many times. The J gene is TRBJ2-1, the V gene TRBV12-3 or TRBV12-4; TRBD2 agrees at 8 bases. This CDR3 has 15 amino acids. The V and J ends lost 0 bases and 7 bases, in that order; junction bases with no gene match: 5. The CDR3 nucleotides are TGTGCCAGCAGTTTAGCTCGGGGGGGTGGGAATGAGCAGTTCTTC. Protein: CASSLARGGGNEQFF.

This clonotype has a count of ten or more. The V gene is TRBV12-3 or TRBV12-4, the J gene TRBJ1-6; perhaps TRBD1 as D (5 bases). This CDR3 spans 15 amino acids. The V gene lost 3 bases and the J gene lost 6 bases, with 12 bases spanning the gap. CDR3 in DNA: TGTGCCAGCAGTTTCTCCGGGACTATTAATTCACCCCTCCACTTT. Translating gives CASSFSGTINSPLHF.

This clonotype has a count of ten or more. The V call is TRBV4-2, the J call TRBJ2-1; D is undetermined. The CDR3 is 15 amino acids. Between the trimmed V and J ends, which lost 0 bases and 6 bases, there was a span of 12 bases. Looked up from germline, CDR1 is LGHNA and CDR2 is YNFKEQ. In DNA form, the CDR3 reads TGTGCCAGCAGCCAAGAGAAATCGATTGGCAATGAGCAGTTCTTC. Its protein product is CASSQEKSIGNEQFF.

The sample holds many counts of this clonotype. The CDR3 loop reads CASSEFEDTQYF. The CDR3 DNA reads as TGTGCCAGCAGTGAATTTGAAGATACGCAGTATTTT. The J gene is TRBJ2-3, the V gene TRBV6-1; D not certain. The CDR3 extends over 12 amino acids. Deletions cut 2 bases from V and 5 bases from J, with 5 bases between. CDR1 and CDR2 (germline): MNHNS, SASEGT.

The V call is TRBV12-3 or TRBV12-4, the J call TRBJ1-1; perhaps TRBD1 as D (6 bases). The V end lost 7 bases, the J end lost 4 bases, and 16 bases lay between the germline ends. This CDR3 is 14 amino acids long. The CDR3, as DNA: TGTGCCAGCACACCCGGGGGCTCCCCCACTGAAGCTTTCTTT. This encodes CASTPGGSPTEAFF.

This clonotype was counted at least ten times. The rearrangement uses TRBV5-1 and TRBJ2-3; TRBD2 matches at 10 bases. This CDR3 is 17 amino acids long. Germline CDR1 reads SGHRS; CDR2 reads YFSETQ. J lost 4 bases, V lost 4 bases, and 12 bases had no gene match. This CDR3 is CASSTPLLAGIADTQYF. The CDR3 region has the DNA TGCGCCAGCAGCACCCCGCTACTAGCGGGGATCGCAGATACGCAGTATTTT.

This clonotype was found many times. The CDR3 sequence: CASSLAPGRSYGYTF. Written as DNA, the CDR3 is TGTGCCAGCAGCTTAGCGCCGGGACGGAGCTATGGCTACACCTTC. V gene TRBV11-2 combines with J gene TRBJ1-2; D may be TRBD1 (5 bases). Trimming stripped 1 base from V and 4 bases from J, with 13 bases between. Germline CDR1 is SGHAT and CDR2 is FQNNGV. The CDR3 runs 15 residues. The entire variable domain, with the rest obtained from reference TRBV11-2 and TRBJ1-2, is as follows: EAGVAQSPRYKIIEKRQSVAFWCNPISGHATLYWYQQILGQGPKLLIQFQNNGVVDDSQLPKDRFSAERLKGVDSTLKIQPAKLEDSAVYLCASSLAPGRSYGYTFGSGTRLTVV.

The J gene is TRBJ2-6, the V gene TRBV4-1; TRBD1 might be the D (5 bases). The CDR3 consists of 17 residues. The V end was cut by 4 bases, the J end by 5 bases, with 18 bases between. The V gene's germline CDR1 is MGHRA and CDR2 YSYEKL. The CDR3 spells CASSRPQGSGRANVLTF. The CDR3 nucleotides are TGCGCCAGCAGCCGACCTCAGGGTTCTGGTAGGGCCAACGTCCTGACTTTC.

The chain combines TRBV5-6 with TRBJ1-2, with 7 bases fitting TRBD1. CDR1 is SGHDT and CDR2 is YYEEEE in the germline V gene. Trimming at V came to 3 bases and at J to 2 bases, leaving 7 bases not matched to a gene. The length of the CDR3 is 15 residues. The CDR3 DNA is TGTGCCAGCAGCTGGGAGGGGGCTGGCAACTATGGCTACACCTTC. The encoded protein is CASSWEGAGNYGYTF.

The chain combines TRBV28 with TRBJ2-1; TRBD2 is a possible D gene (7 bases). The CDR3 loop spans 17 amino acids. CDR1 MDHEN and CDR2 SYDVKM come from the germline V gene. V lost 2 bases to trimming and J lost 0 bases, with 14 bases between them. CDR3 sequence (DNA): TGTGCCAGCAGTTTACCCGAGGGGGGGAGCTCCTACAATGAGCAGTTCTTC. Amino acids: CASSLPEGGSSYNEQFF. Full variable domain (remainder filled in from reference TRBV28 and TRBJ2-1): DVKVTQSSRYLVKRTGEKVFLECVQDMDHENMFWYRQDPGLGLRLIYFSYDVKMKEKGDIPEGYSVSREKKERFSLILESASTNQTSMYLCASSLPEGGSSYNEQFFGPGTRLTVL.

This clonotype was found a few times. This sequence may be a read error, since a much larger clone differs from it by one base. The CDR3 carries no conserved terminal phenylalanine or tryptophan, so it likely arises from a read error. The V gene is TRBV4-1, the J gene TRBJ2-3; 7 nucleotides match TRBD2. V shed 3 bases, J shed 6 bases, and the junction held 3 bases outside the gene matches. This CDR3 is built from 13 residues. The germline V gene encodes CDR1 MGHRA and CDR2 YSYEKL. The CDR3 sequence: CASSQTSFDTQYL. CDR3 DNA: TGCGCCAGCAGCCAGACTAGCTTTGATACGCAGTATCTT.

In this sample, this clonotype turned up many times. The gene calls are TRBV2 and TRBJ2-7; tentative D call: TRBD2 (6 bases). Per the germline V gene, CDR1 is SNHLY and CDR2 is FYNNEI. Trimming left V 7 bases short and J 4 bases short, with 17 bases between. This CDR3 is 14 amino acids long. CDR3 region: CASMAYGGSYEQYF. The CDR3 nucleotides read TGTGCCAGCATGGCGTACGGGGGATCGTACGAGCAGTACTTC.

This clonotype was observed at least ten times. V is TRBV10-3 and J is TRBJ1-6; possibly TRBD1 for D (6 bases). The CDR3 is 15 amino acids. V lost 4 bases to trimming and J lost 7 bases, with 14 bases between them. Germline CDR1 reads ENHRY; CDR2 reads SYGVKD. In nucleotides, the CDR3 is TGTGCCATCAGTGTAGGGGGTCCTGGGAATTCACCCCTCCACTTT. It translates to CAISVGGPGNSPLHF.

This clonotype was detected many times. The chain links TRBV7-6 to TRBJ2-1, with 9 bases that match TRBD2. Germline-derived CDR1 and CDR2 are SGHVS and FNYEAQ. Trimming cost V 3 bases and J 5 bases; bases outside gene matches: 11. CDR3 length equals 17 residues. DNA of the CDR3: TGTGCCAGCAGCTTGCGGTGGGGTAGCGGGGGCCACAATGAGCAGTTCTTC. Amino acids: CASSLRWGSGGHNEQFF.

A note on this clonotype: It may be a read error: a sequence one base away is much more abundant. The chain combines TRBV12-3 or TRBV12-4 with TRBJ2-6; D perhaps matches TRBD1 (5 bases). There are 15 residues in the CDR3. The CDR3 bases are TGTGCCAGCAGAAATAAGAACTCTGGGGCCAACGTCCTGTCTTTC. Translation gives CASRNKNSGANVLSF.

This clonotype has at least ten counts. This sequence joins TRBV5-4 and TRBJ2-7; D is unclear. Trimming left V 0 bases short and J 1 base short, with 11 bases between. Germline V gene sequence: CDR1 SGHNT, CDR2 YYREEE (reference sequence). The CDR3 contains 15 residues. The CDR3 bases are TGTGCCAGCAGCTTGGCCACCGGCAGTTCCTACGAGCAGTACTTC. It specifies CASSLATGSSYEQYF.

The sample holds a few counts of this clonotype. The chain combines TRBV28 with TRBJ2-2, with 9 positions matching TRBD2. From germline, CDR1 is MDHEN and CDR2 SYDVKM. Trimming removed 3 bases from V and 5 bases from J; junction bases left unmatched: 4. The CDR3 has 15 amino acids. The DNA for the CDR3 is TGTGCCAGCAGTTTCGCGGGAGGGGTTACCGGGGAGCTGTTTTTT. Amino acid sequence: CASSFAGGVTGELFF.

This clonotype was recorded at least ten times. The rearrangement joins TRBV6-1 to TRBJ2-7, with 9 bases aligning to TRBD1. Germline CDR1 reads MNHNS; CDR2 reads SASEGT. The CDR3 consists of 17 residues. V lost 4 bases and J lost 2; bases outside the gene matches: 12. The CDR3 DNA sequence: TGTGCCAGCAGTGTTGCCGGGACAGGGAGAGGCACCTACGAGCAGTACTTC. Translated, it gives CASSVAGTGRGTYEQYF.

This clonotype was detected many times. This chain uses TRBV15 with TRBJ2-7; perhaps TRBD1 as D (5 bases). The length of the CDR3 is 15 residues. V was pared by 0 bases and J by 2 bases, with 11 bases between. Germline CDR1 reads LNHNV; CDR2 reads YYDKDF (reference sequence). The CDR3 region is CATSRDRTLTYEQYF. The CDR3 DNA follows: TGTGCCACCAGCAGAGATAGGACACTAACCTACGAGCAGTACTTC. The full variable domain, its missing parts supplied by reference TRBV15 and TRBJ2-7, is DAMVIQNPRYQVTQFGKPVTLSCSQTLNHNVMYWYQQKSSQAPKLLFHYYDKDFNNEADTPDNFQSRRPNTSFCFLDIRSPGLGDTAMYLCATSRDRTLTYEQYFGPGTRLTVT.

This clonotype was observed at least ten times. The J gene is TRBJ2-3, the V gene TRBV6-6; a weak D match, TRBD1 (6 bases). Trimming took off 6 bases at V and 4 bases at J, with 8 bases between the two ends. CDR1 is MNHNY and CDR2 is SVGAGI in the germline V gene (reference sequence). This CDR3 is built from 12 residues. The CDR3 spells CASRQGSDTQYF. The CDR3 nucleotides read TGTGCCAGCAGACAGGGTTCAGATACGCAGTATTTT.